This T cell receptor (beta chain) was profiled in a study of T cell responses to AZD1222 COVID-19 vaccine. The assay was immunoSEQ multiplex PCR, and TCRdb's table has in-frame clones only and misses some. The table shows 100,000 or so clones, with 70% to 90% occurring only once. The germline V gene has CDR1 MGHRA and CDR2 YSYEKL. This CDR3 region has 13 residues. Trimming removed 0 bases at V and 9 bases at J, with 9 bases between. This clonotype was obtained from an adult in good health. The sequences come from peripheral blood, collected on day 0 of AZD1222 vaccination. This chain connects TRBV4-1 to TRBJ2-1; D may be TRBD2 (7 bases). CDR3 coding DNA: TGCGCCAGCAGCCAAGATAGGGGGGGTGAGCAGTTCTTC. Amino acids: CASSQDRGGEQFF.